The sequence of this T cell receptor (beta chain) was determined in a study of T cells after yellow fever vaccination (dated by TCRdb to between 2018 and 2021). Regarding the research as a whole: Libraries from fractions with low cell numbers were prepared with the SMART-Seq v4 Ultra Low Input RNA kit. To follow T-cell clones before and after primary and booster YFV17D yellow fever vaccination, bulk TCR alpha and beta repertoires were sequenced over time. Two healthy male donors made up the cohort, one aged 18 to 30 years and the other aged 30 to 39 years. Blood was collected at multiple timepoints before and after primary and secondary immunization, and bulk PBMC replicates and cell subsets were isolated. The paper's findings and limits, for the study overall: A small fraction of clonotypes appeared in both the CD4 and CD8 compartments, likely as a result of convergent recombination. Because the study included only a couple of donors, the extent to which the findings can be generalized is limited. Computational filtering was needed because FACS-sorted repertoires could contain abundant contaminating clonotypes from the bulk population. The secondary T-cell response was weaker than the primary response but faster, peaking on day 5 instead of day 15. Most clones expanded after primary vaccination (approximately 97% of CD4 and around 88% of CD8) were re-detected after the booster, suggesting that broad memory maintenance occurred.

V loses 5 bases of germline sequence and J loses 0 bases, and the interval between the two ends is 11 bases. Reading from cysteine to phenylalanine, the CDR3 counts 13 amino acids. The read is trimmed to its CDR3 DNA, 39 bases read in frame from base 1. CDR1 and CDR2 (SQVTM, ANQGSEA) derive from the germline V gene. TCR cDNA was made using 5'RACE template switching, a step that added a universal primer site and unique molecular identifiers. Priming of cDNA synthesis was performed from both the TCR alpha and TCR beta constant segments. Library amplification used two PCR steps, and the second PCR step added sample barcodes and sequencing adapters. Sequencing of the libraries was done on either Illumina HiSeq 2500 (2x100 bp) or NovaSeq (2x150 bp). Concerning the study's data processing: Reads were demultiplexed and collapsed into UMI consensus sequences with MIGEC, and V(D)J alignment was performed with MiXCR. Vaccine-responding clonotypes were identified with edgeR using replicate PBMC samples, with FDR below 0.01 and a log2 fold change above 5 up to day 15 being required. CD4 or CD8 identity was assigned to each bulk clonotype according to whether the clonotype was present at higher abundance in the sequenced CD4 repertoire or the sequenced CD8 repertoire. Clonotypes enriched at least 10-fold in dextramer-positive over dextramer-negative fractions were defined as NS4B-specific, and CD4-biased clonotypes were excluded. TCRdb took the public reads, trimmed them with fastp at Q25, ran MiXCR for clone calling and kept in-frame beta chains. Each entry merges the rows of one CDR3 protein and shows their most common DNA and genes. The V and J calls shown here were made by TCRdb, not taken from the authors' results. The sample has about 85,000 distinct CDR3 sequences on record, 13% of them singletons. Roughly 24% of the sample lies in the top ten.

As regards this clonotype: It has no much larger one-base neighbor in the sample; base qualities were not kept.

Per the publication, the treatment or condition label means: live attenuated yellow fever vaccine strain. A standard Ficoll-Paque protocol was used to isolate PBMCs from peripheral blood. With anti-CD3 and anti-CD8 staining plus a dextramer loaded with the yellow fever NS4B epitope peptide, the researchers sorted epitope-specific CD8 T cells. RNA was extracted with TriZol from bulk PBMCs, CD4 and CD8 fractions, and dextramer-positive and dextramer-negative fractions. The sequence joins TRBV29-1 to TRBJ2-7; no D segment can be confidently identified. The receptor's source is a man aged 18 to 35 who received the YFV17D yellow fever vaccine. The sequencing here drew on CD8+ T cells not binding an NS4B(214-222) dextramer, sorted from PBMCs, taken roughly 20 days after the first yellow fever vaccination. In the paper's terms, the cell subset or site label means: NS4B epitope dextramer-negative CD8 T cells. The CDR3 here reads CSVTPGFSYEQYF. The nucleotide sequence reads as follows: TGCAGCGTTACCCCCGGGTTCTCCTACGAGCAGTACTTC.